This entry lists 27 T cell receptor beta chains sequenced from one sample in a study of Ad26.COV2.S vaccination and SARS-CoV-2 variants. Data came from immunoSEQ multiplex PCR; TCRdb stores just in-frame clones and leaves some out. Altogether around 350,000 clones are present, roughly 94% being singletons, with the ten largest covering 3.9%. This material consisted of peripheral blood, taken after recovery from COVID-19. These receptors originate from a human donor who had recovered from COVID-19.

This rearrangement joins TRBV11-2 to TRBJ2-7; 8 bases align to TRBD2. CDR1 SGHAT and CDR2 FQNNGV come from the germline V gene. Trimming removed 5 bases from V and 2 bases from J; junction bases left unmatched: 8. The CDR3 extends over 15 amino acids. CDR3 sequence (DNA): TGTGCCAGCAGCCCCCACGGGGGGGAAGCCTACGAGCAGTACTTC. Encoded protein: CASSPHGGEAYEQYF.

V is TRBV7-9 and J is TRBJ1-1, with D hard to call. From germline, CDR1 is SEHNR and CDR2 FQNEAQ (reference sequence). V lost 2 bases, J lost 3 bases, and 19 bases lay in between. The CDR3 runs 17 residues. The CDR3 sequence is CASSLFWKRGRDTEAFF. The CDR3, as DNA: TGTGCCAGCAGCTTATTTTGGAAACGCGGACGAGACACTGAAGCTTTCTTT.

The V and J genes are TRBV3-1 (or the pseudogene TRBV3-2) and TRBJ1-4, with a tentative D call TRBD1 (6 bases). V shed 1 base and J shed 5 bases, with 23 bases lying between them. Germline CDR1 is LGHDT and CDR2 is YNNKEL (reference sequence). This CDR3 is built from 19 residues. In DNA, the CDR3 is TGTGCCAGCAGCCAAGGCGTATCTACGACAGGACTCGAGAATGAAAAACTGTTTTTT. It encodes CASSQGVSTTGLENEKLFF.

The V gene is TRBV6-2 or TRBV6-3, the J gene TRBJ2-7; 13 bases align to TRBD2. J was trimmed by 4 bases and V by 0 bases; bases with no gene match: 0. The germline gives CDR1 MNHEY, CDR2 SVGEGT. The CDR3 totals 15 residues. Here the CDR3 DNA reads TGTGCCAGCAGTTACTCGACTAGCGGGGGGTACGAGCAGTACTTC. Translating it yields CASSYSTSGGYEQYF.

V gene TRBV27 combines with J gene TRBJ1-4, with 10 bases fitting TRBD1. The CDR3 is 16 residues long. The V and J ends lost 4 bases and 8 bases, in that order; junction bases with no gene match: 10. Germline CDR1 MNHEY, CDR2 SMNVEV (reference sequence). CDR3 coding DNA: TGTGCCAGCAGTTCACTACCCGGGACAGGGGAAGAAAAACTGTTTTTT. It codes for CASSSLPGTGEEKLFF.

The rearrangement uses TRBV6-5 and TRBJ2-2, with no clear D. This CDR3 spans 15 amino acids. Germline CDR1 MNHEY, CDR2 SVGAGI. V was shortened by 2 bases and J by 4 bases, with 11 bases between the two germline ends. CDR3 amino acids: CASSYDSPGTGELFF. Here the CDR3 DNA reads TGTGCCAGCAGTTACGATTCCCCGGGCACCGGGGAGCTGTTTTTT.

The genes are TRBV19 and TRBJ2-2, with 10 positions matching TRBD2. The germline gives CDR1 LNHDA, CDR2 SQIVND (reference sequence). V shed 7 bases and J 6 bases; nucleotides not matched to a gene: 17. This CDR3 comprises 18 residues. CDR3 protein: CASKRGAGGLRGAGELFF. As DNA, the CDR3 is TGTGCCAGTAAGCGCGGAGCGGGGGGGCTTAGAGGTGCCGGGGAGCTGTTTTTT.

This clone was seen a few times. This chain links TRBV9 with TRBJ1-6, with D maybe TRBD1 (5 bases). The V and J ends lost 2 bases and 8 bases respectively, with 11 bases between them. CDR1 and CDR2 from the germline V gene are SGDLS and YYNGEE. The CDR3 spans 14 residues. The CDR3 DNA reads TGTGCCAGCAGCGTCATGCTGGGGGATTCACCCCTCCACTTT. This sequence encodes CASSVMLGDSPLHF.

V and J are TRBV5-4 and TRBJ1-1, with unresolved D. Germline CDR1 and CDR2: SGHNT and YYREEE (reference sequence). Between the trimmed V and J ends, which lost 4 bases and 1 base, there was a span of 11 bases. This CDR3 comprises 14 residues. The CDR3, as DNA: TGTGCCAGCAGCCCGACCAGAGGGAACACTGAAGCTTTCTTT. As protein: CASSPTRGNTEAFF.

V and J are TRBV5-6 and TRBJ1-3; D might be TRBD1 (6 bases). The V and J ends lost 3 bases and 0 bases respectively, with 13 bases between them. Germline V gene data show CDR1 as SGHDT and CDR2 as YYEEEE. There are 16 residues in the CDR3. The CDR3 region is CASSYLRGRSGNTIYF. The CDR3 DNA reads TGTGCCAGCAGCTACCTCAGGGGCCGCTCTGGAAACACCATATATTTT.

The chain links TRBV6-5 to TRBJ2-2; no firm D call. The CDR3 runs to 15 residues. Germline V lookup: CDR1 MNHEY, CDR2 SVGAGI. Trimming stripped 6 bases from V and 4 bases from J, with 15 bases between. CDR3 sequence: CASRATLLSTGELFF. DNA of the CDR3: TGTGCCAGCAGAGCCACGCTACTTAGCACCGGGGAGCTGTTTTTT.

This chain joins TRBV11-2 and TRBJ2-4; D unclear. CDR3 length: 15 amino acids. CDR1 SGHAT and CDR2 FQNNGV come from the germline V gene. V lost 2 bases, J lost 2 bases, and 10 bases lay in between. In DNA form, the CDR3 reads TGTGCCAGCAGCTTAACGGGTGGATCCAAAAACATTCAGTACTTC. The encoded protein is CASSLTGGSKNIQYF.

This clone is a singleton in its sample. This chain links TRBV6-5 with TRBJ2-1, with TRBD2 identical over 14 bases. V shed 0 bases, J shed 14 bases, and the junction held 6 bases outside the gene matches. There are 15 residues in the CDR3. Germline V CDR1 and CDR2: MNHEY, SVGAGI. CDR3 protein: CASSYSGLAGGPKFF. The CDR3 region has the DNA TGTGCCAGCAGTTACTCTGGACTAGCGGGGGGTCCGAAGTTCTTC.

This chain links TRBV3-1 (or the pseudogene TRBV3-2) with TRBJ2-2, with 8 bases lining up with TRBD1. CDR1 is LGHDT and CDR2 is YNNKEL in the germline V gene (reference sequence). The CDR3 contains 15 residues. J gave up 6 bases and V 5 bases, and 8 bases lay outside the gene matches. The CDR3 DNA reads as TGTGCCAGCAGCGCCTATGCACAGGGGGCCGGGGAGCTGTTTTTT. Translated: CASSAYAQGAGELFF.

The rearrangement uses TRBV6-5 and TRBJ1-4; possibly TRBD1 for D (6 bases). The CDR3 has 14 residues. V lost 11 bases to trimming and J lost 3 bases, with 16 bases between them. The V gene's germline CDR1 is MNHEY and CDR2 SVGAGI. CDR3 in DNA: TGTGCCTCAGAGGGGGTAGGGGCTAATGAAAAACTGTTTTTT. Its protein product is CASEGVGANEKLFF.

A note on this clone: This sample also contains other DNA sequences that code for the same CDR3. This sequence joins TRBV10-3 and TRBJ1-1; D is ambiguous. V was clipped by 3 bases and J by 2 bases, with 10 bases between them. The CDR3 loop spans 14 amino acids. The germline CDR1 and CDR2 sequences are ENHRY and SYGVKD. DNA for the CDR3: TGTGCCATCAGTGAAGGGCAGGTAAACACTGAAGCTTTCTTT. Residues: CAISEGQVNTEAFF.

The V call is TRBV18, the J call TRBJ1-2; no clear D. The germline gives CDR1 KGHSH, CDR2 LQKENI. The CDR3 totals 13 residues. The germline V and J ends were trimmed by 3 bases and 3 bases, with 8 bases remaining between them. CDR3 bases: TGTGCCAGCTCACCGGATGAGGACTATGGCTACACCTTC. Its translation is CASSPDEDYGYTF.

This rearrangement joins TRBV7-2 to TRBJ1-3; D may be TRBD1 (6 bases). Germline V gene data show CDR1 as SGHTA and CDR2 as FQGNSA. The CDR3 runs to 14 residues. Trimming pared 6 bases from V and 1 base from J, leaving 10 bases between. CDR3 in amino acids: CASREQGSGNTIYF. CDR3 bases: TGTGCCAGCAGGGAACAGGGATCTGGAAACACCATATATTTT.

The sample holds one count of this clone. The CDR3 bases are TGTGCCAGCAGCTTAAGGGACAGAGACAATGAGCAGTTCTTC. Translating it yields CASSLRDRDNEQFF. The V gene is TRBV11-3, the J gene TRBJ2-1, with TRBD1 identical over 7 bases. V trimming: 2 bases; J trimming: 5 bases; junction bases outside the gene matches: 3. CDR3 length equals 14 residues. Per the germline V gene, CDR1 is SGHNT and CDR2 is YENEEA.

The gene calls are TRBV25-1 and TRBJ1-1; D gene unclear. Trimming removed 5 bases from V and 1 base from J, with 11 bases in between. Germline-derived CDR1 and CDR2 are MGHDK and SYGVNS. The CDR3 consists of 14 residues. The CDR3 nucleotides read TGTGCCAGCAGTCCCCCAGGAGGGAACACTGAAGCTTTCTTT. Translated, it gives CASSPPGGNTEAFF.

The sample holds a few counts of this clone. The V gene is TRBV6-6, the J gene TRBJ1-4, with D perhaps matching TRBD1 (5 bases). This CDR3 spans 14 amino acids. The V end was cut by 8 bases, the J end by 0 bases, with 10 bases between. In germline, CDR1 is MNHNY, CDR2 SVGAGI (reference sequence). The CDR3 region is CASRDFATNEKLFF. The DNA of the CDR3 is TGTGCCAGCCGGGACTTTGCAACTAATGAAAAACTGTTTTTT.

The chain combines TRBV5-1 with TRBJ1-3, with no clear D. CDR1 and CDR2 (germline): SGHRS, YFSETQ. This CDR3 has 16 amino acids. Trimming removed 3 bases from V and 0 bases from J, with 13 bases in between. The CDR3 DNA follows: TGCGCCAGCAGCTACGGACCCCCGAGCTCTGGAAACACCATATATTTT. It is translated as CASSYGPPSSGNTIYF.

Here the CDR3 DNA reads TGTGCCATCAGCGATCCGGGACAGGCCGTTTTGAGCTATGGCTACACCTTC. Protein: CAISDPGQAVLSYGYTF. J is TRBJ1-2 and V is TRBV10-3, with 8 bases that match TRBD1. V lost 6 bases, J lost 4 bases, and 16 bases stayed unmatched. This CDR3 spans 17 amino acids. The V gene's germline CDR1 is ENHRY and CDR2 SYGVKD.

V usage is TRBV29-1 and J usage is TRBJ1-2; D is possibly TRBD1 (5 bases). Trimming stripped 4 bases from V and 8 bases from J, with 14 bases between. Looked up from germline, CDR1 is SQVTM and CDR2 is ANQGSEA. This CDR3 is built from 12 residues. As DNA, the CDR3 is TGCAGCGTTGCGCAGGGTAGAGAGGGCTACACCTTC. This gives the protein CSVAQGREGYTF.

This clone was seen just once. The gene calls are TRBV15 and TRBJ1-1; TRBD1 matches at 7 bases. Trimming removed 3 bases from V and 9 bases from J; junction bases left unmatched: 10. CDR1 LNHNV and CDR2 YYDKDF come from the germline V gene (reference sequence). This CDR3 has 14 amino acids. The CDR3 reads CATSRDRPEGKAFF. For the CDR3, the DNA is TGTGCCACCAGCAGGGACAGGCCTGAAGGGAAAGCTTTCTTT.

As DNA, the CDR3 is TGTGCCAGCTGGGGGGTCGACTATGGCTACACCTTC. It specifies CASWGVDYGYTF. The genes are TRBV2 and TRBJ1-2, with D possibly TRBD1 on 5 matching bases. The CDR3 loop spans 12 amino acids. V was trimmed by 8 bases and J by 3 bases, leaving 10 bases between them. CDR1 is SNHLY and CDR2 is FYNNEI in the germline V gene.

V gene TRBV15 combines with J gene TRBJ1-3, with a tentative D call TRBD1 (5 bases). The CDR3 is 18 residues long. V was shortened by 0 bases and J by 0 bases, with 15 bases between the two germline ends. Per germline, CDR1 LNHNV and CDR2 YYDKDF (reference sequence). CDR3 in DNA: TGTGCCACCAGCAGAGATTATGACAGTACGCCCTCTGGAAACACCATATATTTT. It specifies CATSRDYDSTPSGNTIYF.